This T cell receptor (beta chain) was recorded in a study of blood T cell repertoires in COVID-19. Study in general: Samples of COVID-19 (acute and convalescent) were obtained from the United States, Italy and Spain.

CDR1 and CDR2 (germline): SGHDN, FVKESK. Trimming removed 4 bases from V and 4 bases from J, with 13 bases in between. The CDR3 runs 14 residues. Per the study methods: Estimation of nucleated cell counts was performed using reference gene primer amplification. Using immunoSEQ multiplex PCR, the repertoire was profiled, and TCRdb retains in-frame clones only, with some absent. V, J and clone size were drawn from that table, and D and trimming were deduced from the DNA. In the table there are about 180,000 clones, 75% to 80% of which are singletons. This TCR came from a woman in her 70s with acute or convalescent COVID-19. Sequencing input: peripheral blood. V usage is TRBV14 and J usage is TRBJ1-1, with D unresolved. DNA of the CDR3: TGTGCCAGCAGCCCCACCGTCGGGAGCACTGAAGCTTTCTTT. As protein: CASSPTVGSTEAFF.